The 22 T cell receptor beta chains below were found in one sample sequenced in a study of blood T cell repertoires in COVID-19 (TCRdb year 2020). Library method: the immunoSEQ multiplex PCR assay. The immuneACCESS repertoire file appears here via TCRdb, limited to in-frame rearrangements. These files lack a portion of the clones; in checked studies, under half of the deficit traces to unresolved V genes, and the cause of the others is not known. The sample has tens of thousands of clones on record, roughly four fifths of them singletons. 8% to 13% of the sample is in the top ten clones. The specimen sequenced was peripheral blood. These receptors were obtained from a man aged 55-75 years with acute or convalescent COVID-19.

The chain links TRBV7-2 to TRBJ1-5; TRBD1 is a possible D gene (6 bases). CDR3 length: 13 amino acids. V was trimmed by 6 bases and J by 4 bases, leaving 10 bases between them. In germline, CDR1 is SGHTA, CDR2 FQGNSA. CDR3 sequence: CASSGQLNQPQHF. CDR3 nucleotide sequence: TGTGCCAGCAGTGGACAGCTGAATCAGCCCCAGCATTTT.

The J gene is TRBJ1-1, the V gene TRBV19; D is uncertain. In germline, CDR1 is LNHDA, CDR2 SQIVND (reference sequence). This CDR3 contains 11 residues. Trimming stripped 5 bases from V and 7 bases from J, with 8 bases between. The CDR3 loop reads CASSLAREAFF. The CDR3 DNA follows: TGTGCCAGTAGTTTAGCCCGTGAAGCTTTCTTT.

The chain joins TRBV3-1 (or the pseudogene TRBV3-2) to TRBJ1-1; D possibly corresponds to TRBD1 (6 bases). Germline-derived CDR1 and CDR2 are LGHDT and YNNKEL (reference sequence). This CDR3 contains 13 residues. V gave up 5 bases and J gave up 7 bases, with 14 bases separating them. The CDR3: CASSSLGGGEAFF. The CDR3 region has the DNA TGTGCCAGCAGCTCTTTGGGAGGGGGTGAAGCTTTCTTT.

The chain is built from TRBV2 and TRBJ2-7, with TRBD1 matching over 10 bases. With 4 bases clipped from V and 0 bases from J, the junction kept 3 bases outside the gene matches. Germline V CDR1 and CDR2: SNHLY, FYNNEI. This CDR3 has 15 residues. The CDR3 sequence: CASSAGTGVSYEQYF. CDR3 sequence (DNA): TGTGCCAGCAGTGCCGGGACAGGGGTCTCCTACGAGCAGTACTTC.

The chain links TRBV4-3 to TRBJ2-3; D might be TRBD2 (6 bases). This CDR3 is 15 amino acids long. Per the germline V gene, CDR1 is LGHNA and CDR2 is YSLEER. Trimming took 3 bases from V and 7 from J, leaving 17 bases between them. The CDR3 loop reads CASSQANWGENTQYF. CDR3 bases: TGCGCCAGCAGCCAGGCTAATTGGGGGGAAAATACGCAGTATTTT.

V gene TRBV4-3 combines with J gene TRBJ2-3; D is possibly TRBD1 (6 bases). The CDR3 has 16 amino acids. The germline V gene has CDR1 LGHNA and CDR2 YSLEER. V was cut by 0 bases and J by 4 bases, with 14 bases left in between. This chain's CDR3 is CASSQEGGPLPDTQYF. The CDR3 DNA follows: TGCGCCAGCAGCCAAGAAGGGGGACCCCTGCCAGATACGCAGTATTTT.

On this clone itself: In the same sample, other DNA sequences code for this CDR3. This rearrangement joins TRBV23-1 to TRBJ2-7; D may be TRBD2 (5 bases). TRBV23-1 is known as an ORF, though its function is uncertain. V dropped 6 bases and J dropped 6 bases, with 12 bases sitting between them. This CDR3 is 12 amino acids long. CDR3 in DNA: TGCGCCAGCAGCCGGGGATCGAGCGAGCAGTACTTC. As protein: CASSRGSSEQYF.

This chain links TRBV3-1 (or the pseudogene TRBV3-2) with TRBJ2-1; 9 bases fit TRBD2. The CDR3 length is 14 residues. Losses at the gene ends were 4 bases for V and 10 bases for J; bases not matched to a gene: 8. Germline CDR1 and CDR2: LGHDT and YNNKEL (reference sequence). Here the CDR3 DNA reads TGTGCCAGCAGCCTGACTAGCGGCCTGACGGAGCAGTTCTTC. This encodes CASSLTSGLTEQFF.

The rearrangement links TRBV24-1 to TRBJ2-7; TRBD1 matches at 7 bases. The CDR3 has 16 residues. Trimming cost V 3 bases and J 3 bases; bases outside gene matches: 10. Looked up from germline, CDR1 is KGHDR and CDR2 is SFDVKD. CDR3 DNA: TGTGCCACCAGTGATACCACCTCCCAGGGGGACTACGAGCAGTACTTC. Translated: CATSDTTSQGDYEQYF.

The chain recombines TRBV25-1 with TRBJ2-5, with D maybe TRBD1 (6 bases). The CDR3 has 13 residues. V was trimmed by 3 bases and J by 5 bases, leaving 10 bases between them. Per the germline V gene, CDR1 is MGHDK and CDR2 is SYGVNS. CDR3 amino acids: CASSEGARETQYF. The DNA for the CDR3 is TGTGCCAGCAGTGAGGGGGCACGGGAGACCCAGTACTTC.

The chain links TRBV7-9 to TRBJ2-7; TRBD1 agrees at 9 bases. The CDR3 totals 13 residues. Germline assignment: CDR1 SEHNR and CDR2 FQNEAQ (reference sequence). V was clipped by 4 bases and J by 7 bases; unmatched bases: 5. The CDR3 loop is CASSSGQGKEQYF. As DNA, the CDR3 is TGTGCCAGCAGCTCGGGACAGGGTAAAGAGCAGTACTTC.

Concerning this clone itself: This same CDR3 is encoded by further DNA sequences in the sample. The genes are TRBV5-6 and TRBJ1-1; D not resolved. The CDR3 length is 14 residues. Germline CDR1 reads SGHDT; CDR2 reads YYEEEE. The germline V and J ends were trimmed by 0 bases and 1 base, with 7 bases remaining between them. CDR3 protein: CASSLAPGNTEAFF. The DNA of the CDR3 is TGTGCCAGCAGCTTGGCCCCAGGGAACACTGAAGCTTTCTTT.

J is TRBJ1-2 and V is TRBV7-3; D is possibly TRBD1 (6 bases). The V and J ends lost 2 bases and 1 base respectively, with 14 bases between them. The CDR3 runs 16 residues. CDR1 is SGHTA, CDR2 FQGTGA, per germline. The CDR3, as DNA: TGTGCCAGCAGCTTACGGCCAGGGGAAGTTAACTATGGCTACACCTTC. It yields the protein CASSLRPGEVNYGYTF.

This chain links TRBV7-3 with TRBJ1-1, with a weak D call TRBD1 (5 bases). Looked up from germline, CDR1 is SGHTA and CDR2 is FQGTGA. The CDR3 is 12 residues long. V lost 0 bases and J lost 10, with 9 bases in between. This chain's CDR3 is CASSLTQGVAFF. CDR3 in DNA: TGTGCCAGCAGCTTAACTCAAGGGGTAGCTTTCTTT.

This clone was detected a few times. In DNA, the CDR3 is TGCGCCAGCAGCCGGCAACTAGCGGGAAACACAGATACGCAGTATTTT. The encoded protein is CASSRQLAGNTDTQYF. This sequence joins TRBV4-1 and TRBJ2-3, with 10 bases that match TRBD2. CDR1 and CDR2 (germline): MGHRA, YSYEKL. V dropped 4 bases and J dropped 2; count of bases not matched to a gene: 6. This CDR3 comprises 16 residues.

This chain connects TRBV7-9 to TRBJ2-5; 10 bases are a match to TRBD1. This CDR3 has 14 amino acids. Germline V gives CDR1 SEHNR, CDR2 FQNEAQ (reference sequence). V gave up 3 bases and J gave up 5 bases; unmatched junction bases: 3. The CDR3: CASSLTGGQETQYF. In DNA form, the CDR3 reads TGTGCCAGCAGCTTGACAGGGGGCCAGGAGACCCAGTACTTC. Looking up the rest from reference TRBV7-9 and TRBJ2-5 gives the full variable domain: DTGVSQNPRHKITKRGQNVTFRCDPISEHNRLYWYRQTLGQGPEFLTYFQNEAQLEKSRLLSDRFSAERPKGSFSTLEIQRTEQGDSAMYLCASSLTGGQETQYFGPGTRLLVL.

This chain joins TRBV20-1 and TRBJ2-7, with D perhaps TRBD2 (7 bases). V lost 3 bases to trimming and J lost 0 bases, with 15 bases between them. Per the germline V gene, CDR1 is DFQATT and CDR2 is SNEGSKA (reference sequence). The CDR3 runs to 15 residues. The CDR3 bases are TGCAGTGCTAGTCGGGAAGGGGGGGGCTCCTACGAGCAGTACTTC. It is translated as CSASREGGGSYEQYF.

This rearrangement joins TRBV5-1 to TRBJ2-1, with D possibly matching TRBD1 (5 bases). The length of the CDR3 is 14 residues. Trimming shortened V by 4 bases and J by 6 bases, and 14 bases separated the two germline ends. CDR1 is SGHRS, CDR2 YFSETQ, per germline. This CDR3 reads CASSPGQGINEQFF. In DNA form, the CDR3 reads TGCGCCAGCAGCCCCGGGCAGGGCATCAATGAGCAGTTCTTC. The full variable domain, with the rest looked up from reference TRBV5-1 and TRBJ2-1, is KAGVTQTPRYLIKTRGQQVTLSCSPISGHRSVSWYQQTPGQGLQFLFEYFSETQRNKGNFPGRFSGRQFSNSRSEMNVSTLELGDSALYLCASSPGQGINEQFFGPGTRLTVL.

This chain connects TRBV2 to TRBJ1-5; D perhaps matches TRBD1 (6 bases). Germline V gene sequence: CDR1 SNHLY, CDR2 FYNNEI. V lost 9 bases and J lost 2, with 14 bases in between. This CDR3 contains 14 residues. CDR3 residues: CASNQGRGNQPQHF. Here the CDR3 DNA reads TGTGCCAGTAATCAGGGGAGAGGCAATCAGCCCCAGCATTTT.

The chain joins TRBV7-2 to TRBJ2-7, with a tentative D call TRBD1 (6 bases). Germline assignment: CDR1 SGHTA and CDR2 FQGNSA. Trimming shortened V by 0 bases and J by 3 bases, and 12 bases separated the two germline ends. CDR3 length equals 15 residues. Written as DNA, the CDR3 is TGTGCCAGCAGCTTAGCGGGCCAGGGGATCTACGAGCAGTACTTC. Translated, it gives CASSLAGQGIYEQYF.

The chain recombines TRBV24-1 with TRBJ2-4; 9 nucleotides match TRBD1. V trimming: 4 bases; J trimming: 10 bases; junction bases outside the gene matches: 4. Germline V gene lookup returns CDR1 KGHDR and CDR2 SFDVKD. The CDR3 has 13 residues. In nucleotides, the CDR3 is TGTGCCACCAGTGAGGGGACAGGGCGGATTCAGTACTTC. Translation gives CATSEGTGRIQYF.

V and J are TRBV30 and TRBJ2-5, with D possibly TRBD2 on 6 matching bases. Trimming shortened V by 0 bases and J by 2 bases, and 7 bases separated the two germline ends. This CDR3 comprises 13 residues. The germline gives CDR1 GTSNPN, CDR2 SVGIG (reference sequence). CDR3: CAWSVAGQETQYF. In nucleotides, the CDR3 is TGTGCCTGGAGTGTGGCGGGACAAGAGACCCAGTACTTC. Based on the CDR3 plus reference TRBV30 and TRBJ2-5, the full variable domain is SQTIHQWPATLVQPVGSPLSLECTVEGTSNPNLYWYRQAAGRGLQLLFYSVGIGQISSEVPQNLSASRPQDRQFILSSKKLLLSDSGFYLCAWSVAGQETQYFGPGTRLLVL.